This entry describes one T cell receptor (beta chain). Its antigen remains unidentified. Germline-derived CDR1 and CDR2 are SGHTA and FQGNSA. The CDR3 runs 13 residues. V shed 5 bases and J shed 7 bases, with 14 bases lying between them. This specimen comes from a study of cytomegalovirus exposure and HLA in healthy donors. Study conclusions and caveats: Cytomegalovirus association was listed for 150 or so TCR beta chains. A few chains tied to CMV proved CMV antigen-specific in vitro.

Assay: immunoSEQ multiplex PCR; the TCRdb copy retains only in-frame clones and omits some. The sample comprises under 110,000 clones, about nine tenths of which are singletons, and around 1.7% rests with the top ten. Sequenced: PBMCs. The TCR sequence derives from a woman aged 18-29 years in good health and CMV-seropositive. The chain joins TRBV7-2 to TRBJ1-1; D gene uncertain. The CDR3 here is CASSPSGFSEAFF. DNA for the CDR3: TGTGCCAGCAGCCCTTCAGGCTTCAGTGAAGCTTTCTTT.